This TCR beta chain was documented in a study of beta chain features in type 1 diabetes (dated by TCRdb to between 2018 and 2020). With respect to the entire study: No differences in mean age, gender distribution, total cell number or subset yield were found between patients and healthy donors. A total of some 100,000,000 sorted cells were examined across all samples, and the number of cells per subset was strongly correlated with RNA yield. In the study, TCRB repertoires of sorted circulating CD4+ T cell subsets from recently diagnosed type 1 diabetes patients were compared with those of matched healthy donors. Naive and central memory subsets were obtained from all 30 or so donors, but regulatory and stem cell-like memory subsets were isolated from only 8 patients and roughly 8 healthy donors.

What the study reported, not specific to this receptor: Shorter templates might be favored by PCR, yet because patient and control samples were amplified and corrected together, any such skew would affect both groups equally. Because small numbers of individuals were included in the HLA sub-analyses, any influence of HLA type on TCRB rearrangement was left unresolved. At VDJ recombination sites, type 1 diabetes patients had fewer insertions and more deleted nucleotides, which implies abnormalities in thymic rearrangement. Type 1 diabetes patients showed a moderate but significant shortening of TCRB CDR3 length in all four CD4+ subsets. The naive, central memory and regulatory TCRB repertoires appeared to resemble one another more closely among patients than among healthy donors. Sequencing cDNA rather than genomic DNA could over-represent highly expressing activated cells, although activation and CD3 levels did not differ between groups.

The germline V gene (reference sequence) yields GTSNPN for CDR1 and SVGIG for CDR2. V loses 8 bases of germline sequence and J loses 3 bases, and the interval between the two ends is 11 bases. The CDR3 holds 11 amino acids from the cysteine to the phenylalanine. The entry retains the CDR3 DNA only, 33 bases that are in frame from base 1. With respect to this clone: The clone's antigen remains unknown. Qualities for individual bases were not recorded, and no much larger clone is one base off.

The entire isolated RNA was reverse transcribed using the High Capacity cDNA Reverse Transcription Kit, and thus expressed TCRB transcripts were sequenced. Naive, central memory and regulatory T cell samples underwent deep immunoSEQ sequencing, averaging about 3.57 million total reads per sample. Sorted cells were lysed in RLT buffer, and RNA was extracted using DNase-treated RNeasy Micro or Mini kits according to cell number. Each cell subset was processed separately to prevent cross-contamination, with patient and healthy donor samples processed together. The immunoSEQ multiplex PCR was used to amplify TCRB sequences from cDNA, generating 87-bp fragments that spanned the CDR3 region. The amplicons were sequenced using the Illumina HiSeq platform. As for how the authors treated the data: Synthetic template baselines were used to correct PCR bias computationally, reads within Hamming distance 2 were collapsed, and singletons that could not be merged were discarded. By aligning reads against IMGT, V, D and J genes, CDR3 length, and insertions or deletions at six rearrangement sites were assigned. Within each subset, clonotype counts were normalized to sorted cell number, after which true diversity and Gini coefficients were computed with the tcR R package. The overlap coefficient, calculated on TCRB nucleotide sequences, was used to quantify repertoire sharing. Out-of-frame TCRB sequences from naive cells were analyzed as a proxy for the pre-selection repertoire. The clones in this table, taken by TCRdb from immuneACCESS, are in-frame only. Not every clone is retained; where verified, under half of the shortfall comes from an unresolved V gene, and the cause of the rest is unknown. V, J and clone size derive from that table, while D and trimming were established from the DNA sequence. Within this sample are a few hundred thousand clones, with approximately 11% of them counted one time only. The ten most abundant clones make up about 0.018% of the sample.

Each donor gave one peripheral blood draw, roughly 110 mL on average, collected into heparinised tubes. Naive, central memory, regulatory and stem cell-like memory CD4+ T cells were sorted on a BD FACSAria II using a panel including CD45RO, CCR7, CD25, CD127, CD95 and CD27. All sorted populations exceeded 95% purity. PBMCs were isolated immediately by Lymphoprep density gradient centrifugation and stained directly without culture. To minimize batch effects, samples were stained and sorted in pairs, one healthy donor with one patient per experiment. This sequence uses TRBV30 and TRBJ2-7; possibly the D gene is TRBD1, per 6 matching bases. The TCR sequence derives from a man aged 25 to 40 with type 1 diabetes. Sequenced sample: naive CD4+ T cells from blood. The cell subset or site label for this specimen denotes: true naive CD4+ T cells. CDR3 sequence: CALTGFYEQYF. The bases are TGTGCCCTCACAGGGTTCTACGAGCAGTACTTC.